Listed below are T cell receptor beta chains from one sample, sequenced in a study of shared clonotypes between healthy human individuals. This table comes from immunoSEQ multiplex PCR, and its TCRdb copy is limited to in-frame clones, with some not included. The table lists some 600,000 clones, 95% to 96% of them singletons, with roughly 0.12% in the top ten. The material sequenced was naive CD8+ T cells sorted from blood. These receptors came from a young woman in good health. Each CDR3 is given without its conserved first and last residue.

CDR3	V	J
ASSVGMDGYEQY	TRBV9	TRBJ2-7
ASSDYEQF	TRBV25-1	TRBJ2-1
ASSLSNQGAYEQY	TRBV27	TRBJ2-7
ASSLVTGGAMD	TRBV11-2	TRBJ2-7
ASTDRDYYGYT	TRBV28	TRBJ1-2
ASSQDPVGSSGNTIY	TRBV4-1	TRBJ1-3
ASTEGLEAF	TRBV19	TRBJ1-1
ASSLGTGRVPQH	TRBV13	TRBJ1-5
ASSQPHRGSTDTQY	TRBV11-2	TRBJ2-3
ASSPVWTGTNYGYT	TRBV27	TRBJ1-2
SVAPQAGDTEAF	TRBV29-1	TRBJ1-1
ASPPGANQETQY	TRBV2	TRBJ2-5
SVRGTDQRYYEQY	TRBV29-1	TRBJ2-7
AWMQRGRSGELF	TRBV30	TRBJ2-2
ASSLSQGRYYEQY	TRBV27	TRBJ2-7
ASSLGQGLGEAF	TRBV28	TRBJ1-1
ASSLGLAGWF	TRBV13	TRBJ2-1
ASSLELTEAF	TRBV7-9	TRBJ1-1
ASSLWTLAELPTDTQY	TRBV28	TRBJ2-3
ASSLIGGNTEAF	TRBV27	TRBJ1-1
ASSYLLPDTQY	TRBV2	TRBJ2-3
ASTKTRTRTDTQY	TRBV28	TRBJ2-3
ASSSAKGPHQPQH	TRBV7-9	TRBJ1-5
ASSLQRREYPRETQY	TRBV6-4	TRBJ2-5
ASSHSGVSGANVLT	TRBV21-1	TRBJ2-6
ASSLIGGTDTQY	TRBV7-9	TRBJ2-3
ASRLLAGSPSSYEQY	TRBV28	TRBJ2-7
ASSLSGTGYTEAF	TRBV27	TRBJ1-1
AISEPLTDGYT	TRBV10-3	TRBJ1-2
ASSSPGDLTTYEQY	TRBV7-9	TRBJ2-7
ASRPALRESRDTQY	TRBV27	TRBJ2-3
ASSPGGYEQY	TRBV14	TRBJ2-7
ASRAAGSSYEQY	TRBV28	TRBJ2-7
ASTPGGANQPQH	TRBV27	TRBJ1-5
ASSFSESARNTEAF	TRBV28	TRBJ1-1
ASSSQGNNQPQH	TRBV27	TRBJ1-5
ASSQQGARGGELF	TRBV13	TRBJ2-2
ASSLEIGGQLSYNEQF	TRBV7-9	TRBJ2-1
ASSIPTGPSYNEQF	TRBV19	TRBJ2-1
ASSSIGLAGPYNEQF	TRBV28	TRBJ2-1
ASSLGASYEQY	TRBV5-4	TRBJ2-7
ASSLSGSAGYEQY	TRBV5-4	TRBJ2-7
ASSFPTSGGYNEQF	TRBV28	TRBJ2-1
ASSGREGSGYEQY	TRBV27	TRBJ2-7